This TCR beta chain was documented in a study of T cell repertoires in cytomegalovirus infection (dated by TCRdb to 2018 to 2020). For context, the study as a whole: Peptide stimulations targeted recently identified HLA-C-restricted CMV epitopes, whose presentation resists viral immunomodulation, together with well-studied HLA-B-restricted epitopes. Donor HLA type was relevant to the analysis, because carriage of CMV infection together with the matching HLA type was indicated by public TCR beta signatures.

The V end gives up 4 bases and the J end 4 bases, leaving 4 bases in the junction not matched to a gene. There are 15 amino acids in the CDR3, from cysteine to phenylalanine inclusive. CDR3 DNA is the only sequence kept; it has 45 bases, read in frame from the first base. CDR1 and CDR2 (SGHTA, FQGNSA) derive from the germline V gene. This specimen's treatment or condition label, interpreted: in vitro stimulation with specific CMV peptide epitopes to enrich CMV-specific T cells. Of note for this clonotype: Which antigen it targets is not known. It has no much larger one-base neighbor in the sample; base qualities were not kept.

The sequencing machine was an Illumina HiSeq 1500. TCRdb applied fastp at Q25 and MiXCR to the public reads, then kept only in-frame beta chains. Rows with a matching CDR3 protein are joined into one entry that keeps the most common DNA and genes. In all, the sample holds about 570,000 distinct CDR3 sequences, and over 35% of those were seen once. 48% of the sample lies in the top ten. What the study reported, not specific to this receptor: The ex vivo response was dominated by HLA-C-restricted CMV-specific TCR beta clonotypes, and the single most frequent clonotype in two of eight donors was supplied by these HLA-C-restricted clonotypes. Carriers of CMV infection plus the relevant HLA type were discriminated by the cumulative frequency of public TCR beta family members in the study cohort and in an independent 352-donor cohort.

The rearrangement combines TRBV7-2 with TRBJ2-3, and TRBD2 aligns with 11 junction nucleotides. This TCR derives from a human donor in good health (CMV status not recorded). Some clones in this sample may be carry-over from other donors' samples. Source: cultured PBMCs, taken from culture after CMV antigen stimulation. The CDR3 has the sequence CASSSIAGGADTQYF. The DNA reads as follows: TGTGCCAGCAGCTCGATAGCGGGGGGGGCAGATACGCAGTATTTT.